This T cell receptor beta chain was found in a study of post-analysis software for immune sequencing data. Overall study context: Disease trajectories encompassed relapsing-remitting, secondary progressive and progressive-relapsing multiple sclerosis.

General observations from the study: Elevated frequency relative to controls characterized several TRBV segments in patients, TRBV5-6, TRBV5-1 and TRBV20-1 among them. There was significantly lower normalized Chao1 diversity in multiple sclerosis patients than in controls.

Each TCR beta cDNA library carried unique molecular identifiers. With roughly 1 to 11 million T cells as the source, approximately 500,000 cDNA molecules resulted. TCRdb independently ran MiXCR on the PCR reads; one entry per CDR3 protein. The sample has about 150,000 distinct CDR3 sequences, roughly 31% seen once. V lost 3 bases and J lost 6, with 2 bases in between. This CDR3 comprises 11 residues. This clonotype was found a few times. No antigen is known for it. The V call is TRBV12-3 or TRBV12-4, the J call TRBJ2-2; D unclear. The origin of this receptor is a girl aged 10-17 years with multiple sclerosis. Sequenced material: blood. This CDR3 reads CASSFSGELFF. The CDR3 DNA is TGTGCCAGCAGTTTCTCCGGGGAGCTGTTTTTT.